The sequence of this TCR beta chain was determined in a study of cytomegalovirus exposure and HLA in healthy donors. The PCR made use of 60 Vbeta and 13 Jbeta primers. TCRdb keeps only in-frame clones here, not all; method: immunoSEQ multiplex PCR. Here the sample spans about 110,000 clones, roughly 76% being singletons. This CDR3 has 17 amino acids. Per the germline V gene, CDR1 is SGHTA and CDR2 is FQGNSA. Germline trimming cut 1 base from V and 1 base from J; bases unmatched to any gene: 8. The sequenced material came from PBMCs. This receptor was identified in a man in his thirties or forties in good health and CMV-seropositive. The chain is built from TRBV7-2 and TRBJ2-5; TRBD2 matches 8 bases. DNA for the CDR3: TGTGCCAGCAGCTTAGGAGGGGCGGGGGGACGCCAAGAGACCCAGTACTTC. Encoded protein: CASSLGGAGGRQETQYF.